This T cell receptor beta chain was identified during a study of Ad26.COV2.S vaccination and SARS-CoV-2 variants. The CDR3 extends over 15 amino acids. From germline, CDR1 is MNHNS and CDR2 SASEGT. The V gene lost 3 bases and the J gene lost 6 bases, with 15 bases spanning the gap. Clones were read by immunoSEQ multiplex PCR, and TCRdb kept only the in-frame ones, dropping some. The data show 300,000 to 500,000 clones, 80% to 90% seen once. Regarding treatment: 15 to 20 received Ad26.COV2.S at low or high dose, single or two shots; about 5 received placebo; per-sample allocation not given. Following the first vaccine or placebo injection, samples were taken on day 63.

Sequencing used peripheral blood, obtained in a trial of Ad26.COV2.S vaccine versus placebo. The rearrangement links TRBV6-1 to TRBJ2-1; D could derive from TRBD1 or TRBD2 (5 bases each). The receptor was isolated from a person between 18 and 65 years old who received the Ad26.COV2.S COVID-19 vaccine or a placebo. The CDR3 here is CASSDQGLRGNEQFF. CDR3 DNA: TGTGCCAGCAGTGACCAAGGGCTGAGGGGCAATGAGCAGTTCTTC.